The text below deals with one T cell receptor beta chain. It was healthy bone marrow donors who served as donors. The data stem from a study of cytomegalovirus exposure and HLA in healthy donors. The PCR had 60 Vbeta and 13 Jbeta primers. Measured with immunoSEQ multiplex PCR; TCRdb has only the in-frame clones, and not every one. The table shows about 140,000 clones, with more than 75% occurring only once. The source material was PBMCs. This clonotype was obtained from a man in his forties in good health and CMV-seronegative.

The CDR3 DNA reads TGTGCCAGTAGTATTCCGGGTCAGCCCCAGCATTTT. Translated: CASSIPGQPQHF. The chain is built from TRBV19 and TRBJ1-5; no clear D. V was shortened by 3 bases and J by 6 bases, with 6 bases between the two germline ends. The germline V gene encodes CDR1 LNHDA and CDR2 SQIVND (reference sequence). This CDR3 comprises 12 residues.